This T cell receptor beta chain comes out of a study of blood T cell repertoires in COVID-19 (dated by TCRdb to 2019 to 2021). About the investigation overall: Samples from collaborators originated in the United States, Italy and Spain and spanned both the acute and convalescent phases of COVID-19. The repertoires were released in a freely available public database meant as a resource for research on the immune response to SARS-CoV-2. HLA class I and class II types, where available, came from metadata supplied by the sample provider rather than from assay-based typing. The dataset comprised deeply sampled blood TCRbeta repertoires from subjects exposed to, actively infected with, or recovered from COVID-19. The samples were drawn from the first 160 participants of the ongoing ImmuneRACE study and from over a thousand subjects provided by 6 global collaborators. Nearly every sample came with metadata listing a de-identified subject ID, COVID-19 status, age in years and sex. The prospective study material was composed of cDNA or gDNA derived from T cells, B-cell-depleted T cells, or PBMCs.

The paper as a whole reports these results and caveats: The amount of clinical and demographic metadata varied by source and participant and was provided uncurated.

The immunoSEQ Assay, a bias-controlled multiplex PCR, was used to amplify TCRbeta CDR3 regions from genomic DNA. The authors' analysis ran thus. The number of nucleated cells in each sample was estimated by amplification of reference gene primers within the assay. To quantify the absolute abundance of each unique TCRbeta CDR3 rearrangement, sequence reads were collapsed and filtered. For each sample, productive Simpson clonality was calculated by taking the square root of Simpson's diversity index across productive rearrangements. Here the immuneACCESS table is served through TCRdb, limited to in-frame sequences with V and J called. Missing clones are a known gap in these copies; in checked studies unresolved V genes cover under half, and the rest lacks a known reason. The D gene and trimming were derived from the DNA, and the V and J assignments and clone size from that table. A total of 200,000 to 250,000 clones appear in this sample, 82% of them only once. The top ten clones comprise about 3.4% of the sample.

This clone was seen a single time. Its antigen specificity is not known. No much larger clone exists at a distance of one base, and base qualities are not known. In the prospective study, participants were roughly 18 to 95 years old, resided in about two dozen geographic areas of the United States, and were enrolled through a virtual design. Cohort assignment in the prospective study relied on participant-reported clinical history from a screening survey and a study questionnaire. Recovered participants in ImmuneRACE Cohort 3 were defined by two consecutive negative NP/OP PCR tests, clearance by a healthcare professional, or resolution of symptoms. Mobile phlebotomists in the prospective study collected whole blood, serum and a nasopharyngeal or oropharyngeal swab from every participant. Participants in the prospective study had the option to provide additional blood draws and questionnaires over an approximately two-month period. Blood samples from the prospective study were shipped frozen or at room temperature prior to DNA extraction.

Trimming accounts for 0 bases at V and 5 bases at J, while the number of junction bases matched to no gene is 7. Sequences MNHEY (CDR1) and SVGAGI (CDR2) are obtained from the germline V gene. The CDR3 has 16 amino acids, counting the end cysteine and phenylalanine. Only the CDR3 portion is preserved as DNA: 48 bases, with reading frame beginning at the first base. This chain is built from TRBV6-5 and TRBJ2-5, and TRBD2 aligns with 9 junction nucleotides. The sample was PBMCs or T cells enriched from blood (not recorded which). This receptor was obtained from a woman aged 55-70 years who had recovered from COVID-19. The bases are TGTGCCAGCAGTTACTCTTCGCGGGGGGGCCGGGAGACCCAGTACTTC. This sequence encodes CASSYSSRGGRETQYF.